This T cell receptor (beta chain) comes out of a study of OX40 agonist ivuxolimab in advanced cancers. Study information: Patients took ivuxolimab, an agonistic anti-OX40 (CD134) antibody. Study-wide results and caveats: The mean number of expanded clones was higher in CD8+ T cells than in CD4+. Low normalized T-cell clonal expansion was also seen in some nonresponders.

V lost 3 bases, J lost 0 bases, and 21 bases lay in between. CDR3 length equals 19 residues. Germline CDR1 and CDR2: KGHSH and LQKENI. A single count supports this clone. Its target is unknown. Some clones are missing from TCRdb's copy, which holds only in-frame ones; the method was immunoSEQ multiplex PCR. Altogether about 77,000 clones are present, 65% to 85% being singletons, with the ten largest covering 3.5% to 6%. This TCR was sampled from an adult with an advanced solid tumor such as melanoma, head and neck, liver or kidney cancer. This rearrangement joins TRBV18 to TRBJ1-3; D is ambiguous. The sequencing here drew on CD4+ or CD8+ T cells sorted from blood, taken in a trial of the OX40 agonist ivuxolimab. The CDR3 spells CASSPNTGSASYSGNTIYF. Here the CDR3 DNA reads TGTGCCAGCTCACCTAATACCGGGTCAGCGAGCTACTCTGGAAACACCATATATTTT.